The present T cell receptor beta chain was sequenced within a study of identical twins' blood T cells. Libraries were made from RNA as TCR cDNA, using a modified protocol. One entry per CDR3 protein, called by TCRdb with MiXCR from the 5' RACE reads. The sample has fewer than 450,000 distinct CDR3 sequences, 28% seen once. The study, taken as a whole, reports: Twin repertoire similarity may partly reflect shared environment.

This clonotype was counted a few times. The antigen remains undetermined. The TCR originated in a woman aged 18 to 55 in good health. Sequences were obtained from PBMCs.

The CDR3, as DNA: TGTGCCAGCAGCTTGGCGGGGCCGTCCCACAATGAGCAGTTCTTC. Encoded protein: CASSLAGPSHNEQFF. The chain combines TRBV5-4 with TRBJ2-1, with D perhaps matching TRBD1 or TRBD2 (5 bases each). Trimming pared 0 bases from V and 5 bases from J, leaving 12 bases between. Germline CDR1 is SGHNT and CDR2 is YYREEE (reference sequence). The CDR3 runs 15 residues.